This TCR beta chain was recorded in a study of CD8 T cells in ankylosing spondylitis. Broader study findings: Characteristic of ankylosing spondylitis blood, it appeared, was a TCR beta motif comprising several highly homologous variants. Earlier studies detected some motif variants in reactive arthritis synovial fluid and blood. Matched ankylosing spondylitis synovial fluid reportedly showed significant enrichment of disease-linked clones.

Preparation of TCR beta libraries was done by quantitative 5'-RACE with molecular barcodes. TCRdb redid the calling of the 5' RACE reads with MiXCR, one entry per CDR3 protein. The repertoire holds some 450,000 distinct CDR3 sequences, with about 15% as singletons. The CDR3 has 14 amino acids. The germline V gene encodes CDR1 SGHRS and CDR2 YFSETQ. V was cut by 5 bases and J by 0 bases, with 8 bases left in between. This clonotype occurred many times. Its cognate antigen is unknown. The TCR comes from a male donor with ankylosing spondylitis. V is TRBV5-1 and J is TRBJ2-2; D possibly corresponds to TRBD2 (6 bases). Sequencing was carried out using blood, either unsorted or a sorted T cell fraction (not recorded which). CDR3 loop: CASREGANTGELFF. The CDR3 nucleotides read TGCGCCAGCAGGGAGGGAGCGAACACCGGGGAGCTGTTTTTT.